Given below is one TCR beta chain in context. This sample is drawn from a study of radiation and T cells in renal cell carcinoma. TCRdb's table, derived via immunoSEQ multiplex PCR, lists solely in-frame clones and lacks some. This table holds approximately 15,000 clones, around three fifths found once. The treatment here: 15 Gy SBRT to primary tumor, nephrectomy 4 weeks later. Nephrectomy followed 15 Gy stereotactic body radiation by 4 weeks. This CDR3 comprises 13 residues. With V trimmed by 9 bases and J by 10 bases, 7 bases remained unmatched. Per the germline V gene, CDR1 is SGHNT and CDR2 is YYREEE (reference sequence).

The V and J genes are TRBV5-4 and TRBJ2-1; 13 bases are a match to TRBD2. The clonotype comes from an older woman with renal cell carcinoma. Sequencing was performed on tumor tissue, taken from a patient whose treatment included radiotherapy and nephrectomy. CDR3 region: CATQGTSGMEQFF. For the CDR3, the DNA is TGTGCCACCCAGGGGACTAGCGGGATGGAGCAGTTCTTC.